The 14 T cell receptor beta chains presented below share a single source sample, sequenced in a study of cytomegalovirus exposure and HLA in healthy donors. Clones were sequenced by immunoSEQ multiplex PCR, and TCRdb holds only the in-frame ones, with some missing. The sample holds roughly 100,000 clones, just under 95% seen once. Sequencing was carried out using PBMCs. The origin of the receptors is a woman between 18 and 29 years old in good health and CMV-seronegative.

Concerning this clone: Other DNA sequences in this specimen translate into the identical CDR3. The chain carries TRBV20-1 and TRBJ2-1; D uncertain. CDR1 and CDR2 (germline): DFQATT, SNEGSKA (reference sequence). V dropped 4 bases and J dropped 3 bases, with 4 bases sitting between them. The CDR3 contains 11 residues. The CDR3 spells CSATGYNEQFF. The CDR3 DNA reads as TGCAGTGCTACAGGCTACAATGAGCAGTTCTTC.

V and J are TRBV11-3 and TRBJ2-1, with D perhaps TRBD1 (6 bases). This CDR3 comprises 16 residues. Trimming took 3 bases from V and 5 from J, leaving 17 bases between them. Per germline, CDR1 SGHNT and CDR2 YENEEA. In DNA form, the CDR3 reads TGTGCCAGCAGCTTGGCAGGGGCGCAGGGACACAATGAGCAGTTCTTC. Translation: CASSLAGAQGHNEQFF. Supplemented by reference TRBV11-3 and TRBJ2-1, the full variable domain reads EAGVVQSPRYKIIEKKQPVAFWCNPISGHNTLYWYLQNLGQGPELLIRYENEEAVDDSQLPKDRFSAERLKGVDSTLKIQPAELGDSAVYLCASSLAGAQGHNEQFFGPGTRLTVL.

V and J are TRBV30 and TRBJ2-5, with 8 bases that match TRBD2. V lost 2 bases, J lost 0 bases, and 5 bases stayed unmatched. This CDR3 is 15 amino acids long. The germline V gene has CDR1 GTSNPN and CDR2 SVGIG (reference sequence). Written as DNA, the CDR3 is TGTGCCTGGAGTAAAGCGGGGGCGTACCAAGAGACCCAGTACTTC. This codes for CAWSKAGAYQETQYF.

V and J are TRBV2 and TRBJ1-4; D is possibly TRBD1 (6 bases). The V gene lost 5 bases and the J gene lost 13 bases, with 26 bases spanning the gap. The CDR3 totals 16 residues. CDR1 and CDR2 (germline): SNHLY, FYNNEI. The CDR3 nucleotides are TGTGCCAGCAGTCATACGACAGGAAACGCCAACCGGGGACTGTTTTTT. Amino acid sequence: CASSHTTGNANRGLFF.

The J gene is TRBJ2-1, the V gene TRBV7-2, with TRBD2 identical over 9 bases. Germline CDR1 and CDR2: SGHTA and FQGNSA. This CDR3 comprises 15 residues. The trim removed 4 bases at V and 2 bases at J, leaving 3 bases unmatched. CDR3 bases: TGTGCCAGCAGCTCGGGACTAGCCCCCTACAATGAGCAGTTCTTC. This translates into CASSSGLAPYNEQFF.

This clone occurred once. V and J are TRBV30 and TRBJ1-1; D unclear. Germline loops: CDR1 GTSNPN, CDR2 SVGIG (reference sequence). V lost 0 bases, J lost 6 bases, and 5 bases lay in between. The CDR3 is made up of 11 amino acids. CDR3 in amino acids: CAWSVIAEAFF. CDR3 nucleotide sequence: TGTGCCTGGAGTGTAATCGCTGAAGCTTTCTTT.

The V call is TRBV27, the J call TRBJ2-3, with D possibly TRBD2 on 6 matching bases. The CDR3 spans 15 residues. Deletions cut 6 bases from V and 2 bases from J, with 15 bases between. Germline V gene sequence: CDR1 MNHEY, CDR2 SMNVEV (reference sequence). CDR3 nucleotide sequence: TGTGCCAGCAGCCGCACGCGGGGTTACACAGATACGCAGTATTTT. Translated: CASSRTRGYTDTQYF.

The chain uses TRBV18 and TRBJ2-5; D is uncertain. Between the trimmed V and J ends, which lost 2 bases and 2 bases, there was a span of 6 bases. This CDR3 contains 13 residues. Looked up from germline, CDR1 is KGHSH and CDR2 is LQKENI. CDR3 bases: TGTGCCAGCTCACCAACAATTCAAGAGACCCAGTACTTC. Amino acids: CASSPTIQETQYF.

V gene TRBV5-4 combines with J gene TRBJ2-1; 9 positions match TRBD1. V was pared by 4 bases and J by 11 bases, with 13 bases of the junction left unmatched. The CDR3 sequence is 15 residues long. In germline, CDR1 is SGHNT, CDR2 YYREEE (reference sequence). The CDR3 coding sequence is TGTGCCAGCAGCCCAAGACAGGGGGTAAAGGCCCAGCAGTTCTTC. This encodes CASSPRQGVKAQQFF.

V is TRBV7-9 and J is TRBJ1-3; 7 positions match TRBD1. Losses at the gene ends were 6 bases for V and 0 bases for J; bases not matched to a gene: 8. Germline V gene sequence: CDR1 SEHNR, CDR2 FQNEAQ (reference sequence). The CDR3 loop spans 16 amino acids. The CDR3 DNA reads TGTGCCAGCAGTCCAGGGGACAGCTCCTCTGGAAACACCATATATTTT. Its protein product is CASSPGDSSSGNTIYF. Using reference TRBV7-9 and TRBJ1-3 for the parts outside the CDR3, the full variable domain is DTGVSQNPRHKITKRGQNVTFRCDPISEHNRLYWYRQTLGQGPEFLTYFQNEAQLEKSRLLSDRFSAERPKGSFSTLEIQRTEQGDSAMYLCASSPGDSSSGNTIYFGEGSWLTVV.

This chain links TRBV19 with TRBJ1-2, with TRBD1 matching 10 bases. Germline trimming cut 9 bases from V and 7 bases from J; bases unmatched to any gene: 2. This CDR3 has 11 amino acids. From germline, CDR1 is LNHDA and CDR2 SQIVND (reference sequence). This CDR3 reads CASDRGLGYTF. CDR3 coding DNA: TGTGCCAGCGACAGGGGGCTTGGCTACACCTTC.

The chain recombines TRBV19 with TRBJ2-5, with 9 bases lining up with TRBD1. Germline V gene data show CDR1 as LNHDA and CDR2 as SQIVND (reference sequence). This CDR3 region has 17 residues. V dropped 5 bases and J dropped 1; count of bases not matched to a gene: 11. Here the CDR3 DNA reads TGTGCCAGTAGTCGGTCGGGACAGGGAGAAATCCAAGAGACCCAGTACTTC. This gives the protein CASSRSGQGEIQETQYF.

V usage is TRBV11-2 and J usage is TRBJ1-2, with 7 bases fitting TRBD1. In germline, CDR1 is SGHAT, CDR2 FQNNGV. The CDR3 length is 15 residues. The V gene end was trimmed by 4 bases and the J gene end by 2 bases; junction bases not matched to a gene: 7. CDR3 sequence reads: CASSSDRRGNYGYTF. CDR3 DNA: TGTGCCAGCAGCTCGGACAGGAGGGGGAACTATGGCTACACCTTC.

The gene calls are TRBV11-2 and TRBJ1-5; D gene unclear. The CDR3 sequence is 14 residues long. The V gene's germline CDR1 is SGHAT and CDR2 FQNNGV. Trimming stripped 3 bases from V and 6 bases from J, with 12 bases between. The CDR3 region has the DNA TGTGCCAGCAGCTTGGGAGGAGTGGGTCAGCCCCAGCATTTT. This codes for CASSLGGVGQPQHF.